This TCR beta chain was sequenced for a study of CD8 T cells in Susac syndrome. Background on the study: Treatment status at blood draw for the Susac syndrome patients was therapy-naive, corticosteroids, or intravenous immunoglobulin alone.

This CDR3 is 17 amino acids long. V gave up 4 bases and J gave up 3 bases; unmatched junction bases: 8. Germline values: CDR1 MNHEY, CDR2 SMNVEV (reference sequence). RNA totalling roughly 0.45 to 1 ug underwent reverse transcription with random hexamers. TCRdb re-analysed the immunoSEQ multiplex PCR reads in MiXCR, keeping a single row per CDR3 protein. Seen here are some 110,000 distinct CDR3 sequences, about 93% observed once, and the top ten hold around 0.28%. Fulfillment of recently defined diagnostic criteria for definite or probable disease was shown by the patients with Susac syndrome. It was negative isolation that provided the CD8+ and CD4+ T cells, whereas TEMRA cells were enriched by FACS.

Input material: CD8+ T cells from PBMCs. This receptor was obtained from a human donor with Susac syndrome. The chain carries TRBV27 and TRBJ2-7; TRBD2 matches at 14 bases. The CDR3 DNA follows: TGTGCCAGCAGTTACACCGGGACTAGCGGGGGAATCTACGAGCAGTACTTC. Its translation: CASSYTGTSGGIYEQYF.